This paragraph reports one TCR beta chain. The antigen is not known. The data were obtained in a study of cytomegalovirus exposure and HLA in healthy donors. In the study overall: Falling in the Caucasian-associated ancestry cluster were about 82% of 300 to 500 genotyped donors.

It was with 60 Vbeta and 13 Jbeta primers that the PCR ran. The method was immunoSEQ multiplex PCR; TCRdb's version includes in-frame clones alone and lacks a portion of them. The profile shows 150,000 or so clones, under 90% of them singletons. V lost 6 bases and J 0 bases, leaving 11 bases between the germline ends. From germline, CDR1 is SGHRS and CDR2 YFSETQ. CDR3 length: 14 residues. Study observations and caveats: A later analysis associated approximately 17,000 TCR beta sequences with HLA alleles at a 0.05 false discovery rate. Later analysis associated a missense DCLRE1C variant with TCR beta V- and J-gene trimming. In vitro, a few CMV-associated chains proved specific for CMV antigens.

The chain recombines TRBV5-1 with TRBJ2-3, with D unresolved. Sequencing was performed on PBMCs. The sequence was collected from a man between 18 and 29 years old in good health and CMV-seronegative. CDR3 nucleotides: TGCGCCAGCACCAGAACAGCTAGCACAGATACGCAGTATTTT. It yields the protein CASTRTASTDTQYF.